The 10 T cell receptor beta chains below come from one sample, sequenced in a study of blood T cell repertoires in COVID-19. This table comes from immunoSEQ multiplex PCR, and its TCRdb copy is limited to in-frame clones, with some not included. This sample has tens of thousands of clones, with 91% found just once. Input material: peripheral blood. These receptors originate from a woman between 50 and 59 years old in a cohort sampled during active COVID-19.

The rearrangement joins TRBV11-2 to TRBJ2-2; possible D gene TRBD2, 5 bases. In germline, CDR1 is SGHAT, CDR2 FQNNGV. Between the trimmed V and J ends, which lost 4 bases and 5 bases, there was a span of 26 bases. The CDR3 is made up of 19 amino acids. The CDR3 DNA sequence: TGTGCCAGCAGCTCCCCAATAGCCCCCGGAGCGCCGGGGACCGGGGAGCTGTTTTTT. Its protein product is CASSSPIAPGAPGTGELFF.

CDR3 loop: CASSVGSTITGELFF. In DNA, the CDR3 is TGTGCCAGCAGCGTAGGTAGTACTATTACCGGGGAGCTGTTTTTT. The rearrangement uses TRBV9 and TRBJ2-2, with D unclear. The V gene lost 0 bases and the J gene lost 5 bases, with 11 bases spanning the gap. Germline V gives CDR1 SGDLS, CDR2 YYNGEE. The CDR3 totals 15 residues.

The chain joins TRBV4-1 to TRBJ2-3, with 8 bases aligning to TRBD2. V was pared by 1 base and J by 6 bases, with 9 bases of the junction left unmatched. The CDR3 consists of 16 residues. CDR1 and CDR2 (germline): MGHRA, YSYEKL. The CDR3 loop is CASSQGFERGGDTQYF. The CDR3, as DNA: TGCGCCAGCAGCCAAGGGTTCGAACGGGGGGGGGATACGCAGTATTTT.

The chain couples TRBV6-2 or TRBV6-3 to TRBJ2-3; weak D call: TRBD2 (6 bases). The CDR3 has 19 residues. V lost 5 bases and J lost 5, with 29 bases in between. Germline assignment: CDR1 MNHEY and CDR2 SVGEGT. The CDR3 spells CASSPFGGLRLTGKDTQYF. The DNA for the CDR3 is TGTGCCAGCAGTCCCTTTGGGGGACTGCGCTTAACTGGGAAAGATACGCAGTATTTT.

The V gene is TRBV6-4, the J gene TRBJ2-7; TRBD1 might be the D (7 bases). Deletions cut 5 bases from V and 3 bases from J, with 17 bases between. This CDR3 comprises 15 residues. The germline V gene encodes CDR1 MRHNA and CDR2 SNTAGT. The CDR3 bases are TGTGCCAGCAGTCCCCAGGGGGGAGGCGGCTACGAGCAGTACTTC. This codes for CASSPQGGGGYEQYF.

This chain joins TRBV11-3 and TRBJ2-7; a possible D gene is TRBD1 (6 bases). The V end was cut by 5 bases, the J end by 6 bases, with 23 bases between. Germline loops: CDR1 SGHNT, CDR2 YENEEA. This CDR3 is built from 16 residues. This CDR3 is CASSPMPYSRGSEQYF. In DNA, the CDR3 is TGTGCCAGCAGCCCGATGCCATATAGTAGGGGGAGCGAGCAGTACTTC.

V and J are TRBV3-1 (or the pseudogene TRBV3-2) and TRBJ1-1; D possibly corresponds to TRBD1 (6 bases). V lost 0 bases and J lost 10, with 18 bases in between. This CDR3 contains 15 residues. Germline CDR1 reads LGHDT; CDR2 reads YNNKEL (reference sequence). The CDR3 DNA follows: TGTGCCAGCAGCCAAGAGTGGGGCAGGGGCGTTGGAGCTTTCTTT. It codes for CASSQEWGRGVGAFF.

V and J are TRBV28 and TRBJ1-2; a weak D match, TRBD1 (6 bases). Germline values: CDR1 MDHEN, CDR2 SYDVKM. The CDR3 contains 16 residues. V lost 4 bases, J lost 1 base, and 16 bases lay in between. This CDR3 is CASSSVRDTHNYGYTF. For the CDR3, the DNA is TGTGCCAGCAGTTCAGTTAGGGACACTCATAACTATGGCTACACCTTC.

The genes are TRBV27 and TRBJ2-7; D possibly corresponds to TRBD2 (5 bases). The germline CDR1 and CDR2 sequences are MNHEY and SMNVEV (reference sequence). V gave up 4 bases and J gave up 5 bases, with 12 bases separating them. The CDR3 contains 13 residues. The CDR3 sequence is CASSSGVAHEQYF. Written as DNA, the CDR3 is TGTGCCAGCAGTTCCGGGGTAGCCCACGAGCAGTACTTC.

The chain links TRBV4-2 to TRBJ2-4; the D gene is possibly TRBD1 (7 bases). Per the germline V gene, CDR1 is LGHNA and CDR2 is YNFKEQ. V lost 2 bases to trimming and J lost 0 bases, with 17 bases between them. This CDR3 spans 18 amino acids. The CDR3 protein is CASSQPQGGELAKNIQYF. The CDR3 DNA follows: TGTGCCAGCAGCCAACCCCAGGGGGGAGAGCTAGCCAAAAACATTCAGTACTTC.